The T cell receptor (beta chain) under discussion was sequenced for a study of blood T cell repertoires in COVID-19. Study in general: There were acute and convalescent COVID-19 samples, and they came from the United States, Italy and Spain. PBMCs, B-cell-depleted T cells, or T cells provided the cDNA or gDNA that made up the material.

Per the authors' pipeline: From reference gene primer amplification, estimates of nucleated cell counts were derived. TCRdb keeps only in-frame clones here, not all; method: immunoSEQ multiplex PCR. Clone size and the V and J calls come from that table; the DNA yielded D and trimming. The sample carries around 140,000 clones, roughly 82% recorded once. The CDR3 runs 16 residues. The germline V and J ends were trimmed by 3 bases and 2 bases, with 17 bases remaining between them. CDR1 is LNHDA, CDR2 SQIVND, per germline (reference sequence). The origin of this receptor is a human donor in a cohort sampled during active COVID-19. This chain uses TRBV19 with TRBJ2-7, with TRBD1 as a possible D gene (6 bases). The source material was peripheral blood. CDR3 in amino acids: CASSISSHRVPYEQYV. DNA of the CDR3: TGTGCCAGTAGTATTTCTTCCCACAGGGTACCCTACGAGCAGTACGTC.